These T cell receptor beta chains were read from a single sample in a study of blood T cell repertoires in COVID-19. Profiled with immunoSEQ multiplex PCR; TCRdb holds only in-frame clones, not every one. The repertoire holds some 45,000 clones, with approximately 85% as singletons. The sample taken for sequencing was peripheral blood. Every receptor here comes from a woman aged 80 or older with acute or convalescent COVID-19. The CDR3 runs from the conserved cysteine through the conserved F or W. Each record gives: J gene, V gene, CDR3 protein.

>TRBJ2-3|TRBV14
CASSQVSRGYGLSTDTQYF
>TRBJ1-2|TRBV12-3/TRBV12-4
CASSAGQGYGYTF
>TRBJ2-4|TRBV10-3
CAASVGPEDAGGRYIQYF
>TRBJ1-4|TRBV19
CASSTGTRGEKLFF
>TRBJ2-2|TRBV19
CASSIGQGNTGELFF
>TRBJ2-7|TRBV28
CASRPGTSAYEQYF
>TRBJ2-1|TRBV6-1
CASSESTGAEQFF
>TRBJ1-5|TRBV6-1
CASSDGQGGNQPQHF
>TRBJ1-2|TRBV7-8
CASSSGYNYGYTF
>TRBJ1-6|TRBV27
CASSLVWTGSNSPLHF
>TRBJ2-4|TRBV19
CASSPGMFGRAGNIQYF
>TRBJ1-5|TRBV6-2/TRBV6-3
CASSYAVNRPQHF
>TRBJ2-5|TRBV2
CATRLAGETQYF
>TRBJ2-7|TRBV5-1
CASSSTGYEQYF
>TRBJ2-4|TRBV15
CATSTLDGVQITNIQYF
>TRBJ2-5|TRBV5-4
CASSLRGHIQETQYF
>TRBJ1-1|TRBV12-3/TRBV12-4
CASSLGGEAFF
>TRBJ2-1|TRBV6-5
CASSTGLYNEQFF
>TRBJ2-3|TRBV4-1
CASSQAAPVLAVPADTQYF
>TRBJ2-1|TRBV5-4
CASSLAQGTKWDEQFF
>TRBJ2-1|TRBV2
CASSDGGLAVRGQFF
>TRBJ2-3|TRBV27
CASSFDAGVDTQYF
>TRBJ2-1|TRBV5-1
CASSPGTAPGYNEQFF
>TRBJ2-7|TRBV5-5
CASSSGLAGGEQYF
>TRBJ2-6|TRBV7-6
CASSLAAAGANVLTF
>TRBJ2-1|TRBV10-3
CAISDRADNEQFF
>TRBJ2-1|TRBV20-1
CSASRVGLAGWDGSYNEQFF
>TRBJ2-7|TRBV7-9
CASSSRAYEQYF
>TRBJ2-3|TRBV3-1/TRBV3-2
CASSHTPEQSTDTQYF
>TRBJ2-1|TRBV3-1/TRBV3-2
CASSQGLAGLQFF
>TRBJ2-7|TRBV10-1
CASSEGRSNSYEQYF
>TRBJ1-5|TRBV18
CASSPKQGQQPQHF
>TRBJ1-1|TRBV9
CASSVGRGLNTEAFF
>TRBJ2-1|TRBV19
CASTVGLANNEQFF
>TRBJ1-4|TRBV3-1/TRBV3-2
CASSQSREKLFF
>TRBJ2-2|TRBV5-1
CASSRGQTGVNTGELFF
>TRBJ2-7|TRBV10-2
CASSDKGQSIYEQYF
>TRBJ1-1|TRBV30
CARSQGNTEAFF
>TRBJ2-7|TRBV28
CASSAWTDYEQYF
>TRBJ2-1|TRBV6-5
CASSRAGGYNEQFF